This TCR beta chain was recovered during a study of cytomegalovirus exposure and HLA in healthy donors. CDR1 and CDR2 from the germline V gene are SGHRS and YFSETQ. Trimming removed 4 bases from V and 2 bases from J; junction bases left unmatched: 6. The CDR3 covers 17 residues. Note on this clone: Its antigen is unknown.

Study-wide results and limits: Cytomegalovirus association was listed for 164 TCR beta chains. According to a subsequent analysis, TCR clusters from the first cohort were inclined to appear together in the 110 or so validation repertoires. CMV antigen specificity was confirmed in vitro for a few CMV-associated chains.

Sequencing was performed with immunoSEQ multiplex PCR; in TCRdb, only in-frame clones are kept and a portion is missing. The sample lists about 76,000 clones; 94% were seen once. Sequencing used PBMCs. This TCR was recovered from a woman younger than 35 in good health and CMV-seronegative. The chain carries TRBV5-1 and TRBJ2-3; 14 bases are shared with TRBD2. The CDR3 DNA sequence: TGCGCCAGCAGCACCCGGACTAGCGGGGGGAACACAGATACGCAGTATTTT. It codes for CASSTRTSGGNTDTQYF.